Sequencing of this T cell receptor (beta chain) was carried out in a study of blood T cell repertoires in COVID-19. The overall study: Donors in the United States, Italy and Spain gave samples during acute or convalescent COVID-19. PBMCs, B-cell-depleted T cells, or T cells were the source of the cDNA or gDNA that made up the material.

The V gene's germline CDR1 is SGHTS and CDR2 YDEGEE. The V end lost 2 bases, the J end lost 4 bases, and 18 bases lay between the germline ends. The CDR3 has 16 residues. How the authors handled the data: By means of reference gene primer amplification, nucleated cell counts were estimated. The data were produced by immunoSEQ multiplex PCR, yet TCRdb's version contains in-frame clones alone and is incomplete. From that table come the V and J calls and clone size; the DNA was used to work out D and trimming. The sample lists roughly 70,000 clones; 91% were seen once. The Seattle patients joined while their infection was active and were tracked longitudinally afterward.

The sequenced material came from peripheral blood. This receptor was obtained from a man aged 45 to 65 with COVID-19, enrolled during active disease. The V gene is TRBV5-8, the J gene TRBJ1-2, with D maybe TRBD1 (6 bases). DNA for the CDR3: TGTGCCAGCAGCTTCCGGCTAACCGCGGACAGCTATGGCTACACCTTC. Translated, it gives CASSFRLTADSYGYTF.